The 18 T cell receptor beta chains below were found in one sample sequenced in a study of T cell responses to AZD1222 COVID-19 vaccine. The table came from immunoSEQ multiplex PCR; TCRdb's copy has only in-frame clones and leaves some out. Found here are more than 85,000 clones, roughly 80% of them singletons; the top ten hold 21%. The sequencing used peripheral blood, collected on day 0 of AZD1222 vaccination. The origin of the receptors is an adult in good health.

The chain uses TRBV5-4 and TRBJ2-2; 7 bases fit TRBD2. Germline values: CDR1 SGHNT, CDR2 YYREEE (reference sequence). The J segment lost 6 bases and the V segment lost 3 bases, leaving 8 bases of the junction unmatched. There are 15 residues in the CDR3. CDR3 nucleotides: TGTGCCAGCAGCTGGGAGGGAAGGAGGTCCGGGGAGCTGTTTTTT. It codes for CASSWEGRRSGELFF.

The V and J genes are TRBV19 and TRBJ1-3; TRBD1 is a possible D gene (6 bases). This CDR3 spans 16 amino acids. Germline V lookup: CDR1 LNHDA, CDR2 SQIVND (reference sequence). V lost 7 bases, J lost 3 bases, and 19 bases lay in between. This chain's CDR3 is CASNQQGRGFGNTIYF. Here the CDR3 DNA reads TGTGCCAGTAACCAACAGGGCAGAGGATTTGGAAACACCATATATTTT.

The chain carries TRBV27 and TRBJ1-6; no definite D call. Trimming took off 2 bases at V and 10 bases at J, with 12 bases between the two ends. CDR1 and CDR2 (germline): MNHEY, SMNVEV (reference sequence). The CDR3 length is 14 residues. As DNA, the CDR3 is TGTGCCAGCAGTTTAATGGTTTATATCTCACCCCTCCACTTT. Its translation is CASSLMVYISPLHF.

The rearrangement uses TRBV3-1 (or the pseudogene TRBV3-2) and TRBJ2-5, with TRBD1 matching 8 bases. The germline V gene encodes CDR1 LGHDT and CDR2 YNNKEL (reference sequence). CDR3 length equals 15 residues. Germline trimming cut 1 base from V and 4 bases from J; bases unmatched to any gene: 5. CDR3 sequence reads: CASSQVARGLETQYF. CDR3 sequence (DNA): TGTGCCAGCAGCCAAGTAGCCAGGGGGCTAGAGACCCAGTACTTC.

CDR3 residues: CASSGTSGPLAKNIQYF. The CDR3 DNA reads TGTGCCAGCTCAGGGACTAGCGGCCCCCTAGCCAAAAACATTCAGTACTTC. The chain couples TRBV19 to TRBJ2-4; 11 bases line up with TRBD2. J was trimmed by 0 bases and V by 9 bases; bases with no gene match: 10. The V gene's germline CDR1 is LNHDA and CDR2 SQIVND (reference sequence). The CDR3 totals 17 residues. The full variable domain, with the rest looked up from reference TRBV19 and TRBJ2-4, is DGGITQSPKYLFRKEGQNVTLSCEQNLNHDAMYWYRQDPGQGLRLIYYSQIVNDFQKGDIAEGYSVSREKKESFPLTVTSAQKNPTAFYLCASSGTSGPLAKNIQYFGAGTRLSVL.

This sequence joins TRBV19 and TRBJ1-6; 12 bases are shared with TRBD1. Germline CDR1 is LNHDA and CDR2 is SQIVND (reference sequence). V lost 4 bases to trimming and J lost 13 bases; unmatched junction nucleotides: 2. CDR3 length equals 13 residues. The CDR3: CASSRDRGLPLHF. The CDR3 DNA reads TGTGCCAGTAGTAGGGACAGGGGGCTTCCCCTCCACTTT.

The V call is TRBV12-5, the J call TRBJ1-4, with D possibly TRBD1 on 5 matching bases. Looked up from germline, CDR1 is LGHNT and CDR2 is FRNRAP. The CDR3 is 15 amino acids. V lost 5 bases and J lost 0, with 10 bases in between. The CDR3 sequence: CASGTGTATNEKLFF. The CDR3 DNA reads as TGTGCTAGTGGTACCGGGACGGCAACTAATGAAAAACTGTTTTTT.

This chain uses TRBV27 with TRBJ2-7; D unresolved. Germline CDR1 is MNHEY and CDR2 is SMNVEV (reference sequence). The CDR3 has 14 residues. Trimming stripped 2 bases from V and 1 base from J, with 9 bases between. Here the CDR3 DNA reads TGTGCCAGCAGTTTACGATTCCTGTCCTACGAGCAGTACTTC. Amino acid sequence: CASSLRFLSYEQYF.

The chain recombines TRBV5-4 with TRBJ2-1; 8 bases agree with TRBD2. This CDR3 region has 15 residues. CDR1 is SGHNT and CDR2 is YYREEE in the germline V gene (reference sequence). The V gene end was trimmed by 4 bases and the J gene end by 2 bases; junction bases not matched to a gene: 5. CDR3 coding DNA: TGTGCCAGCAGCAAGAGCGGGGGAGCCTACAATGAGCAGTTCTTC. This gives the protein CASSKSGGAYNEQFF.

This clone was recorded a few times. The chain joins TRBV9 to TRBJ2-7, with D tentatively TRBD1 or TRBD2 (5 bases each). This CDR3 spans 15 amino acids. V shed 4 bases and J shed 3 bases, with 17 bases lying between them. CDR1 and CDR2 from the germline V gene are SGDLS and YYNGEE. The CDR3 DNA reads as TGTGCCAGCAGCCCGAGGTCGGGGCGACTCTACGAGCAGTACTTC. Amino acids: CASSPRSGRLYEQYF.

The V and J genes are TRBV4-1 and TRBJ1-2; tentatively, D is TRBD1 (5 bases). This CDR3 spans 20 amino acids. Germline values: CDR1 MGHRA, CDR2 YSYEKL. V lost 0 bases, J lost 0 bases, and 23 bases lay in between. CDR3 region: CASSQDLSRSRVGANYGYTF. Written as DNA, the CDR3 is TGCGCCAGCAGCCAAGATCTTTCCAGGTCCAGGGTGGGGGCTAACTATGGCTACACCTTC.

There are a few counts of this clone. J is TRBJ1-6 and V is TRBV19, with no clear D. CDR1 is LNHDA, CDR2 SQIVND, per germline (reference sequence). The CDR3 runs to 15 residues. The ends were cut back, 7 bases at V and 7 bases at J, with 17 bases in the middle. CDR3 protein: CASKIREDGNSPLHF. The CDR3 nucleotides read TGTGCCAGTAAAATTCGGGAGGACGGGAATTCACCCCTCCACTTT.

The chain employs TRBV18 and TRBJ1-4; D is uncertain. The CDR3 sequence is 14 residues long. Trimming took off 5 bases at V and 2 bases at J, with 9 bases between the two ends. Germline CDR1 KGHSH, CDR2 LQKENI. CDR3 region: CASSTIQTNEKLFF. The CDR3 nucleotides read TGTGCCAGCTCAACAATCCAGACTAATGAAAAACTGTTTTTT.

This chain joins TRBV6-5 and TRBJ2-3, with D possibly TRBD2 on 6 matching bases. This CDR3 contains 15 residues. V lost 0 bases, J lost 1 base, and 8 bases lay in between. Germline lookup yields CDR1 MNHEY and CDR2 SVGAGI. The CDR3 DNA is TGTGCCAGCAGTTACTCGGGGGAGGGCACAGATACGCAGTATTTT. Its translation is CASSYSGEGTDTQYF.

J is TRBJ2-1 and V is TRBV4-1, with D tentatively TRBD2 (6 bases). Germline CDR1 and CDR2: MGHRA and YSYEKL. The ends were cut back, 3 bases at V and 0 bases at J, with 24 bases in the middle. The CDR3 has 20 residues. The CDR3 coding sequence is TGCGCCAGCAGCCAGGACTTCCTTGCCGGGGGAATGAGCTCCTACAATGAGCAGTTCTTC. It encodes CASSQDFLAGGMSSYNEQFF.

The chain carries TRBV30 and TRBJ2-1; D might be TRBD1 (5 bases). The CDR3 runs 15 residues. V shed 0 bases and J shed 6 bases, with 15 bases lying between them. Per germline, CDR1 GTSNPN and CDR2 SVGIG (reference sequence). The CDR3 DNA sequence: TGTGCCTGGAGTGTAGGGGTGTCCCCTTCCAATGAGCAGTTCTTC. Its protein is CAWSVGVSPSNEQFF.

The CDR3: CASRPWSDEKLFF. As DNA, the CDR3 is TGTGCCAGCCGTCCCTGGTCAGATGAAAAACTGTTTTTT. The chain has TRBV5-4 and TRBJ1-4; the D is unclear. The CDR3 is 13 residues long. Germline V gene data show CDR1 as SGHNT and CDR2 as YYREEE (reference sequence). V dropped 7 bases and J dropped 6 bases, with 13 bases sitting between them.

The rearrangement uses TRBV4-3 and TRBJ2-1, with 7 positions matching TRBD1. The germline V gene encodes CDR1 LGHNA and CDR2 YSLEER. The CDR3 has 14 residues. Trimming at V came to 3 bases and at J to 6 bases, leaving 5 bases not matched to a gene. CDR3 residues: CASSHKQGFNEQFF. DNA for the CDR3: TGCGCCAGCAGCCACAAACAGGGGTTCAATGAGCAGTTCTTC.